One and the same sample provided the 28 T cell receptor beta chains below, sequenced in a study of ipilimumab plus nivolumab after autologous stem cell transplantation. Sequencing was performed with immunoSEQ multiplex PCR; in TCRdb, only in-frame clones are kept and a portion is missing. The sample carries 15,000 to 20,000 clones, 79% recorded once. The sample in question was PBMCs, obtained in a trial of ipilimumab plus nivolumab as post-transplant consolidation. The receptors shown here come from a male donor with diffuse large B-cell lymphoma.

The genes are TRBV11-3 and TRBJ2-2, with 10 bases fitting TRBD2. Germline assignment: CDR1 SGHNT and CDR2 YENEEA. This CDR3 has 16 amino acids. The trim removed 5 bases at V and 2 bases at J, leaving 5 bases unmatched. The CDR3 here is CASSPTSGANTGELFF. The CDR3 DNA reads TGTGCCAGCAGCCCTACTAGCGGGGCCAACACCGGGGAGCTGTTTTTT.

The chain carries TRBV5-1 and TRBJ1-1, with 9 nucleotides matching TRBD1. Germline V gene lookup returns CDR1 SGHRS and CDR2 YFSETQ. The CDR3 has 15 residues. V was pared by 4 bases and J by 3 bases, with 7 bases of the junction left unmatched. This chain's CDR3 is CASSPGTGKDTEAFF. The CDR3 bases are TGCGCCAGCAGCCCGGGGACAGGGAAGGACACTGAAGCTTTCTTT.

This clone was detected once. This same CDR3 is encoded by further DNA sequences in the sample. The rearrangement joins TRBV5-1 to TRBJ1-2, with 10 bases matching TRBD1. This CDR3 has 14 amino acids. Germline V CDR1 and CDR2: SGHRS, YFSETQ. V was pared by 3 bases and J by 4 bases, with 3 bases of the junction left unmatched. The CDR3 coding sequence is TGCGCCAGCAGCTCCGGACAGGGGGGCTATGGCTACACCTTC. Its translation: CASSSGQGGYGYTF.

The chain has TRBV15 and TRBJ1-1; the D is unclear. V lost 2 bases and J lost 6, with 7 bases in between. From germline, CDR1 is LNHNV and CDR2 YYDKDF (reference sequence). The CDR3 runs to 12 residues. DNA for the CDR3: TGTGCCACCAGCAGAAACTTAGCTGAAGCTTTCTTT. This gives the protein CATSRNLAEAFF.

This clone was observed a single time. The chain has TRBV2 and TRBJ2-7, with D perhaps matching TRBD1 (6 bases). V was pared by 6 bases and J by 2 bases, with 17 bases between. Germline V gives CDR1 SNHLY, CDR2 FYNNEI. The CDR3 loop spans 15 amino acids. The CDR3 here is CASRSRDIPTYEQYF. The CDR3 coding sequence is TGTGCCAGCAGGAGCCGGGACATTCCTACCTACGAGCAGTACTTC.

The genes are TRBV10-2 and TRBJ2-5, with D hard to call. The J call may be faulty, since TRBJ2-7 better matches the DNA end. CDR3 length: 14 amino acids. In germline, CDR1 is WSHSY, CDR2 SAAADI. The DNA for the CDR3 is TGCGCCAGCACCCCAAGGGCCGACTCCTACGAGCAGTACTTC. It yields the protein CASTPRADSYEQYF.

The chain uses TRBV6-5 and TRBJ1-1; TRBD1 matches at 12 bases. CDR1 MNHEY and CDR2 SVGAGI come from the germline V gene. The CDR3 has 11 amino acids. The V gene end was trimmed by 6 bases and the J gene end by 13 bases; junction bases not matched to a gene: 3. The CDR3 DNA sequence: TGTGCCAGCAGCGGGACAGGGGGCGGTTTCTTT. It codes for CASSGTGGGFF.

The chain recombines TRBV30 with TRBJ1-6, with no clear D. With 4 bases removed from V and 10 bases from J, the gap between germline ends came to 11 bases. From germline, CDR1 is GTSNPN and CDR2 SVGIG (reference sequence). This CDR3 comprises 12 residues. CDR3: CAWTAFESPLHF. CDR3 DNA: TGTGCCTGGACCGCCTTTGAGTCACCCCTCCACTTT.

This clone was seen once. The chain has TRBV7-9 and TRBJ2-3; D uncertain. Per germline, CDR1 SEHNR and CDR2 FQNEAQ (reference sequence). Trimming left V 2 bases short and J 5 bases short, with 11 bases between. The CDR3 contains 14 residues. As DNA, the CDR3 is TGTGCCAGCAGCTTATTGGGTTGGGGAGATACGCAGTATTTT. Residues: CASSLLGWGDTQYF. Based on the CDR3 plus reference TRBV7-9 and TRBJ2-3, the full variable domain is DTGVSQNPRHKITKRGQNVTFRCDPISEHNRLYWYRQTLGQGPEFLTYFQNEAQLEKSRLLSDRFSAERPKGSFSTLEIQRTEQGDSAMYLCASSLLGWGDTQYFGPGTRLTVL.

The chain couples TRBV6-1 to TRBJ2-5; D unresolved. The CDR3 is made up of 16 amino acids. Germline CDR1 MNHNS, CDR2 SASEGT. V lost 3 bases and J lost 3, with 17 bases in between. CDR3 nucleotides: TGTGCCAGCAGTGACTTGGGATTCAACCACAAAGAGACCCAGTACTTC. Translation: CASSDLGFNHKETQYF.

The gene calls are TRBV7-9 and TRBJ2-2, with 12 positions matching TRBD2. CDR1 is SEHNR, CDR2 FQNEAQ, per germline (reference sequence). J lost 7 bases, V lost 3 bases, and 12 bases had no gene match. The CDR3 is made up of 18 amino acids. CDR3 protein: CASSFPPGLAGSGGELFF. The CDR3 region has the DNA TGTGCCAGCAGCTTCCCTCCAGGACTAGCGGGATCGGGCGGGGAGCTGTTTTTT.

The chain combines TRBV9 with TRBJ2-1; 7 bases fit TRBD2. This CDR3 contains 16 residues. Trimming removed 3 bases from V and 7 bases from J; junction bases left unmatched: 13. Germline CDR1 and CDR2: SGDLS and YYNGEE. In nucleotides, the CDR3 is TGTGCCAGCAGCGGTTCGGGACTACCCTTTTTTAATGAGCAGTTCTTC. This translates into CASSGSGLPFFNEQFF.

This chain uses TRBV19 with TRBJ1-6, with a weak D call TRBD1 (6 bases). From germline, CDR1 is LNHDA and CDR2 SQIVND (reference sequence). The CDR3 has 15 amino acids. The V end was cut by 3 bases, the J end by 11 bases, with 17 bases between. The DNA of the CDR3 is TGTGCCAGTAGTATGCGCCTCGGACAGTCACCACCCCTCCACTTT. Protein: CASSMRLGQSPPLHF.

This clone appeared once. The CDR3 sequence: CASSPSVGNTEAFF. In nucleotides, the CDR3 is TGTGCCAGCTCACCATCCGTTGGGAACACTGAAGCTTTCTTT. The gene calls are TRBV18 and TRBJ1-1; D not certain. Trimming cost V 2 bases and J 1 base, with 8 bases left between them. This CDR3 region has 14 residues. CDR1 is KGHSH and CDR2 is LQKENI in the germline V gene.

The V gene is TRBV5-1, the J gene TRBJ1-2, with D unresolved. The CDR3 totals 12 residues. Germline V gene sequence: CDR1 SGHRS, CDR2 YFSETQ. V gave up 3 bases and J gave up 5 bases, with 8 bases separating them. Here the CDR3 DNA reads TGCGCCAGCAGCTATGGATCTTATGGCTACACCTTC. This encodes CASSYGSYGYTF.

V is TRBV19 and J is TRBJ1-2; perhaps TRBD1 as D (5 bases). CDR3 length equals 16 residues. The V and J ends lost 3 bases and 5 bases respectively, with 19 bases between them. Germline V CDR1 and CDR2: LNHDA, SQIVND (reference sequence). The CDR3 spells CASSIGRAGLIYGYTF. As DNA, the CDR3 is TGTGCCAGTAGTATCGGCCGGGCAGGGCTTATTTATGGCTACACCTTC.

The J gene is TRBJ2-1, the V gene TRBV15; 8 nucleotides match TRBD2. This CDR3 spans 15 amino acids. J lost 4 bases, V lost 4 bases, and 6 bases had no gene match. CDR1 is LNHNV, CDR2 YYDKDF, per germline (reference sequence). CDR3 nucleotides: TGTGCCACCAGCACAGAACTAGCGGCTTACAATGAGCAGTTCTTC. Residues: CATSTELAAYNEQFF.

J is TRBJ2-5 and V is TRBV4-2; the D gene could be TRBD1 or TRBD2 (6 bases each). The V end lost 0 bases, the J end lost 5 bases, and 13 bases lay between the germline ends. The germline CDR1 and CDR2 sequences are LGHNA and YNFKEQ. CDR3 length: 15 residues. The CDR3 spells CASSQDEGGPETQYF. As DNA, the CDR3 is TGTGCCAGCAGCCAAGATGAGGGGGGCCCGGAGACCCAGTACTTC.

This clone was detected only once. This chain joins TRBV23-1 and TRBJ2-7; D gene ambiguous. TRBV23-1 is an ORF for which the function is uncertain. V lost 2 bases, J lost 5 bases, and 10 bases lay in between. The CDR3 contains 13 residues. In DNA, the CDR3 is TGCGCCAGCAGTCAACCAAAGTTCCACGAGCAGTACTTC. This encodes CASSQPKFHEQYF.

The rearrangement joins TRBV19 to TRBJ2-3; D might be TRBD2 (5 bases). Deletions cut 5 bases from V and 2 bases from J, with 14 bases between. Germline CDR1 reads LNHDA; CDR2 reads SQIVND (reference sequence). The length of the CDR3 is 15 residues. The CDR3 here is CASSFRREFTDTQYF. In DNA, the CDR3 is TGTGCCAGTAGTTTCCGACGGGAATTCACAGATACGCAGTATTTT.

The chain couples TRBV7-2 to TRBJ2-7; TRBD1 agrees at 9 bases. V gave up 4 bases and J gave up 1 base; unmatched junction bases: 8. This CDR3 has 16 residues. The V gene's germline CDR1 is SGHTA and CDR2 FQGNSA. This CDR3 is CASSSTGTGQSYEQYF. In DNA, the CDR3 is TGTGCCAGCAGCTCCACCGGGACAGGGCAGTCCTACGAGCAGTACTTC.

V gene TRBV19 combines with J gene TRBJ1-5, with 7 bases that match TRBD1. The CDR3 contains 17 residues. Germline V gene data show CDR1 as LNHDA and CDR2 as SQIVND (reference sequence). V shed 8 bases, J shed 0 bases, and the junction held 13 bases outside the gene matches. The CDR3 DNA is TGTGCCAGTGCAACAGGGGAGGCCTTATATAGCAATCAGCCCCAGCATTTT. Its protein product is CASATGEALYSNQPQHF. Filled out from reference TRBV19 and TRBJ1-5, the complete variable domain reads DGGITQSPKYLFRKEGQNVTLSCEQNLNHDAMYWYRQDPGQGLRLIYYSQIVNDFQKGDIAEGYSVSREKKESFPLTVTSAQKNPTAFYLCASATGEALYSNQPQHFGDGTRLSIL.

The V gene is TRBV7-9, the J gene TRBJ2-1, with D tentatively TRBD1 or TRBD2 (5 bases each). The CDR3 runs to 13 residues. Looked up from germline, CDR1 is SEHNR and CDR2 is FQNEAQ (reference sequence). Trimming took off 1 base at V and 10 bases at J, with 11 bases between the two ends. CDR3 region: CASSLVNGAEQFF. The CDR3, as DNA: TGTGCCAGCAGCTTAGTTAACGGGGCGGAGCAGTTCTTC.

This chain links TRBV28 with TRBJ2-5, with 9 positions matching TRBD1. The J call is in doubt because the DNA end fits TRBJ2-7 better. Germline V gene lookup returns CDR1 MDHEN and CDR2 SYDVKM. CDR3 length: 15 amino acids. This chain's CDR3 is CASSTSGQGSYEQYF. The CDR3 region has the DNA TGTGCCAGCAGTACATCAGGACAGGGGAGCTACGAGCAGTACTTC.

This chain links TRBV5-4 with TRBJ2-1; 7 bases align to TRBD2. J was trimmed by 2 bases and V by 3 bases; bases with no gene match: 17. The CDR3 is 19 residues long. CDR1 is SGHNT, CDR2 YYREEE, per germline (reference sequence). In DNA, the CDR3 is TGTGCCAGCAGCTCGGGACTACTCAACCCGGGGACCACCTACAATGAGCAGTTCTTC. Translating gives CASSSGLLNPGTTYNEQFF.

The J gene is TRBJ1-1, the V gene TRBV6-1; 7 bases fit TRBD1. V shed 4 bases, J shed 10 bases, and the junction held 12 bases outside the gene matches. CDR1 and CDR2 from the germline V gene are MNHNS and SASEGT. CDR3 size: 14 residues. The CDR3 reads CASSVYTGEGTAFF. The CDR3 DNA is TGTGCCAGCAGTGTTTACACAGGGGAGGGAACAGCTTTCTTT.

The chain has TRBV9 and TRBJ2-7, with 10 bases aligning to TRBD1. V was clipped by 5 bases and J by 3 bases; unmatched bases: 11. Per the germline V gene, CDR1 is SGDLS and CDR2 is YYNGEE. The CDR3 covers 16 residues. CDR3 DNA sequence: TGTGCCAGCAGTGTCCAGGGGACAGGGGCGATCTACGAGCAGTACTTC. It is translated as CASSVQGTGAIYEQYF.

The rearrangement joins TRBV11-3 to TRBJ2-5, with D hard to call. CDR3 length: 14 residues. Germline CDR1 SGHNT, CDR2 YENEEA. V was trimmed by 5 bases and J by 2 bases, leaving 12 bases between them. The CDR3 protein is CASSRRTLQETQYF. The CDR3 DNA reads TGTGCCAGCAGCCGCAGAACGTTACAAGAGACCCAGTACTTC.